These 22 T cell receptor beta chains originate from one sample sequenced in a study of CD8 T cell repertoires and HIV-1 epitope variants. Assay used: immunoSEQ multiplex PCR; TCRdb lists only in-frame clones, some missing. Of under 7,500 clones in the sample, roughly 70% were seen once. No antigen has been assigned to these receptors. Sequenced sample: cultured CD8+ T cells derived from PBMCs. These receptors were obtained from a male donor with HIV.

This clone came up a few times. The chain links TRBV6-4 to TRBJ2-3, with 13 bases lining up with TRBD2. Germline values: CDR1 MRHNA, CDR2 SNTAGT. The CDR3 consists of 16 residues. The V segment lost 0 bases and the J segment 4 bases; nucleotides outside the gene matches: 1. The CDR3: CASSDSTSGGADTQYF. In nucleotides, the CDR3 is TGTGCCAGCAGTGACTCAACTAGCGGGGGGGCAGATACGCAGTATTTT.

The genes are TRBV6-1 and TRBJ1-1; 11 bases are shared with TRBD1. The CDR3 is made up of 14 amino acids. The germline V gene has CDR1 MNHNS and CDR2 SASEGT. The V gene end was trimmed by 7 bases and the J gene end by 7 bases; junction bases not matched to a gene: 8. CDR3 sequence (DNA): TGTGCCAGCAACCCGGACAGGGGGCTGGGTGAAGCTTTCTTT. Translated: CASNPDRGLGEAFF.

The chain uses TRBV30 and TRBJ1-2, with TRBD1 as a possible D gene (6 bases). The CDR3 has 18 amino acids. Germline V gene sequence: CDR1 GTSNPN, CDR2 SVGIG (reference sequence). Trimming took off 2 bases at V and 2 bases at J, with 24 bases between the two ends. The CDR3 sequence is CAWSIVGGQRTRNYGYTF. CDR3 coding DNA: TGTGCCTGGAGTATAGTTGGGGGGCAGCGGACTAGAAACTATGGCTACACCTTC.

The chain links TRBV28 to TRBJ2-7; no definite D call. CDR1 and CDR2 (germline): MDHEN, SYDVKM. The CDR3 covers 14 residues. The germline V and J ends were trimmed by 3 bases and 4 bases, with 13 bases remaining between them. CDR3 in DNA: TGTGCCAGCAGTTTTAGTAGTCTGGGGTACGAGCAGTACTTC. This gives the protein CASSFSSLGYEQYF.

This clone was observed a few times. This chain links TRBV7-9 with TRBJ2-7; D gene unclear. The germline CDR1 and CDR2 sequences are SEHNR and FQNEAQ (reference sequence). This CDR3 comprises 13 residues. V was cut by 5 bases and J by 3 bases, with 11 bases left in between. The chain's CDR3 is CASSLDSGYEQYF. Written as DNA, the CDR3 is TGTGCCAGCAGCCTAGATTCCGGCTACGAGCAGTACTTC.

The chain is built from TRBV6-5 and TRBJ1-1; TRBD1 might be the D (6 bases). This CDR3 region has 15 residues. Trimming took 0 bases from V and 4 from J, leaving 12 bases between them. CDR1 and CDR2 from the germline V gene are MNHEY and SVGAGI. CDR3 region: CASSYSDSSVTEAFF. In DNA form, the CDR3 reads TGTGCCAGCAGTTACTCGGACAGTTCGGTCACTGAAGCTTTCTTT.

The V gene is TRBV6-1, the J gene TRBJ1-5; weak D call: TRBD1 (5 bases). Germline-derived CDR1 and CDR2 are MNHNS and SASEGT. Trimming stripped 7 bases from V and 3 bases from J, with 10 bases between. This CDR3 spans 13 amino acids. CDR3 sequence (DNA): TGTGCCAGCATGGCAGGGACCAATCAGCCCCAGCATTTT. Translated: CASMAGTNQPQHF.

This clone has more than one count but fewer than ten. This sequence joins TRBV7-9 and TRBJ2-7, with a possible D match to TRBD1 (6 bases). This CDR3 is 12 amino acids long. The ends were cut back, 8 bases at V and 2 bases at J, with 10 bases in the middle. From germline, CDR1 is SEHNR and CDR2 FQNEAQ (reference sequence). The CDR3, as DNA: TGTGCCAGCGGTGGACAGCCCTACGAGCAGTACTTC. Translation gives CASGGQPYEQYF.

The chain combines TRBV5-4 with TRBJ2-6; maybe TRBD1 (5 bases). V was clipped by 2 bases and J by 0 bases, with 9 bases between them. CDR3 length equals 16 residues. Germline V lookup: CDR1 SGHNT, CDR2 YYREEE (reference sequence). CDR3 region: CASSFGQSSGANVLTF. For the CDR3, the DNA is TGTGCCAGCAGCTTCGGACAAAGCTCTGGGGCCAACGTCCTGACTTTC. Based on the CDR3 plus reference TRBV5-4 and TRBJ2-6, the full variable domain is ETGVTQSPTHLIKTRGQQVTLRCSSQSGHNTVSWYQQALGQGPQFIFQYYREEENGRGNFPPRFSGLQFPNYSSELNVNALELDDSALYLCASSFGQSSGANVLTFGAGSRLTVL.

This clone was recorded only once. The chain links TRBV7-2 to TRBJ2-6, with D hard to call. The CDR3 spans 15 residues. Per germline, CDR1 SGHTA and CDR2 FQGNSA. V was shortened by 5 bases and J by 4 bases, with 12 bases between the two germline ends. CDR3 nucleotide sequence: TGTGCCAGCAGCCCCCCCAGCGCGGGGGCCAACGTCCTGACTTTC. It specifies CASSPPSAGANVLTF.

The genes are TRBV6-5 and TRBJ1-3; D unresolved. Germline CDR1 is MNHEY and CDR2 is SVGAGI. V lost 7 bases to trimming and J lost 3 bases, with 10 bases between them. This CDR3 spans 13 amino acids. CDR3 loop: CASTVNDGNTIYF. The DNA of the CDR3 is TGTGCCAGCACCGTAAATGATGGAAACACCATATATTTT.

The chain carries TRBV27 and TRBJ2-6; D remains ambiguous. The V and J ends lost 5 bases and 2 bases respectively, with 1 base between them. The CDR3 runs to 12 residues. Germline V CDR1 and CDR2: MNHEY, SMNVEV (reference sequence). The DNA for the CDR3 is TGTGCCAGCAGTGCTGGGGCCAACGTCCTGACTTTC. Protein: CASSAGANVLTF.

The rearrangement links TRBV27 to TRBJ1-5; TRBD1 aligns across 9 bases. V was pared by 6 bases and J by 0 bases, with 9 bases of the junction left unmatched. The CDR3 runs 17 residues. CDR1 and CDR2 from the germline V gene are MNHEY and SMNVEV (reference sequence). The CDR3 here is CASSRGTGPYSNQPQHF. CDR3 nucleotide sequence: TGTGCCAGCAGCCGTGGGACAGGGCCATATAGCAATCAGCCCCAGCATTTT.

The rearrangement uses TRBV7-9 and TRBJ2-3; a weak D match, TRBD2 (6 bases). Germline V gene sequence: CDR1 SEHNR, CDR2 FQNEAQ (reference sequence). The CDR3 has 14 amino acids. Trimming removed 1 base from V and 5 bases from J, with 10 bases in between. The CDR3 sequence is CASSLGYGGDTQYF. The CDR3 DNA sequence: TGTGCCAGCAGCTTAGGCTACGGGGGAGATACGCAGTATTTT.

The V and J genes are TRBV27 and TRBJ2-3; 9 positions match TRBD2. The V segment lost 0 bases and the J segment 1 base; nucleotides outside the gene matches: 2. Germline assignment: CDR1 MNHEY and CDR2 SMNVEV (reference sequence). The CDR3 is 16 amino acids. As DNA, the CDR3 is TGTGCCAGCAGTTTATCCCCTAGCGGGGGCACAGATACGCAGTATTTT. It translates to CASSLSPSGGTDTQYF.

This sequence joins TRBV13 and TRBJ1-2; D is possibly TRBD1 (6 bases). CDR3 length: 15 residues. CDR1 and CDR2 (germline): PRHDT, FYEKMQ (reference sequence). The V end was cut by 3 bases, the J end by 4 bases, with 15 bases between. The DNA of the CDR3 is TGTGCCAGCAGCTTCCAGGGCAGGGGCCGCTATGGCTACACCTTC. Its protein is CASSFQGRGRYGYTF.

The chain has TRBV19 and TRBJ2-1; 11 bases map to TRBD1. Germline V gene sequence: CDR1 LNHDA, CDR2 SQIVND (reference sequence). This CDR3 region has 16 residues. V gave up 2 bases and J gave up 2 bases; unmatched junction bases: 2. CDR3 region: CASSITGQGAYNEQFF. CDR3 coding DNA: TGTGCCAGTAGTATAACGGGACAGGGGGCCTACAATGAGCAGTTCTTC.

In its sample, this clone ranks as medium-sized (0.01 to 0.1%). The chain carries TRBV5-1 and TRBJ1-5; D is ambiguous. The CDR3 runs to 17 residues. V was cut by 4 bases and J by 6 bases, with 23 bases left in between. CDR1 and CDR2 from the germline V gene are SGHRS and YFSETQ. The CDR3, as DNA: TGCGCCAGCAGCCCGGTACCTGACATCGGGAGGGCTCAGCCCCAGCATTTT. Protein sequence: CASSPVPDIGRAQPQHF.

V is TRBV7-3 and J is TRBJ1-1, with D tentatively TRBD1 (5 bases). The CDR3 totals 16 residues. CDR1 SGHTA and CDR2 FQGTGA come from the germline V gene. Trimming removed 6 bases at V and 1 base at J, with 18 bases between. CDR3 protein: CASSGWMGVANTEAFF. CDR3 in DNA: TGTGCCAGCAGTGGCTGGATGGGGGTCGCGAACACTGAAGCTTTCTTT.

This clone is labeled as large. J is TRBJ2-7 and V is TRBV28, with D maybe TRBD1 (5 bases). CDR1 MDHEN and CDR2 SYDVKM come from the germline V gene. This CDR3 is 15 amino acids long. The ends were cut back, 6 bases at V and 2 bases at J, with 17 bases in the middle. CDR3 bases: TGTGCCAGCAGCGAATCAATAGGACAAGCCTACGAGCAGTACTTC. This gives the protein CASSESIGQAYEQYF.

In its sample, this clone was seen a few times. DNA for the CDR3: TGTGCCAGCAGCTTAGTGGGAACTGAAAAACTGTTTTTT. This sequence encodes CASSLVGTEKLFF. This chain uses TRBV7-9 with TRBJ1-4; D unclear. The germline V gene encodes CDR1 SEHNR and CDR2 FQNEAQ (reference sequence). This CDR3 has 13 amino acids. Trimming left V 1 base short and J 7 bases short, with 7 bases between.

This clone has more than one count but fewer than ten. This rearrangement joins TRBV10-3 to TRBJ2-7, with 8 bases identical to TRBD2. Germline lookup yields CDR1 ENHRY and CDR2 SYGVKD. CDR3 size: 11 residues. V was clipped by 10 bases and J by 6 bases; unmatched bases: 5. The CDR3 region has the DNA TGTGCCACCTCCGCGGGGGGCGAGCAGTACTTC. Protein: CATSAGGEQYF.